This entry lists 9 T cell receptor beta chains sequenced from one sample in a study of blood T cell repertoires in COVID-19. The data were produced by immunoSEQ multiplex PCR, yet TCRdb's version contains in-frame clones alone and is incomplete. The data show about 16,000 clones, with 70% to 90% seen just once and about an eighth held by the top ten. Sequencing input: peripheral blood. These receptors were collected from a human donor in a cohort sampled during active COVID-19.

This clone was seen just once. The rearrangement joins TRBV7-2 to TRBJ2-7, with D maybe TRBD2 (7 bases). Germline V gives CDR1 SGHTA, CDR2 FQGNSA. V was trimmed by 7 bases and J by 3 bases, leaving 22 bases between them. The CDR3 spans 16 residues. The CDR3 loop reads CASTLGSAGANYEQYF. The CDR3 DNA follows: TGTGCCAGCACCCTAGGCAGCGCGGGGGCGAACTACGAGCAGTACTTC.

This chain links TRBV10-3 with TRBJ2-3, with 9 bases aligning to TRBD2. V was clipped by 6 bases and J by 1 base; unmatched bases: 8. This CDR3 region has 16 residues. Germline loops: CDR1 ENHRY, CDR2 SYGVKD. The CDR3 is CAISSRTSEGTDTQYF. The CDR3 DNA reads as TGTGCCATCAGCTCCCGGACTAGCGAGGGCACAGATACGCAGTATTTT.

This chain joins TRBV6-2 or TRBV6-3 and TRBJ2-1; 8 positions agree with TRBD1. The CDR3 has 16 residues. V trimming: 6 bases; J trimming: 3 bases; junction bases outside the gene matches: 10. The germline CDR1 and CDR2 sequences are MNHEY and SVGEGT. The chain's CDR3 is CASSPRQGALYNEQFF. CDR3 nucleotide sequence: TGTGCCAGCAGCCCTAGGCAGGGGGCCCTCTACAATGAGCAGTTCTTC.

The V and J genes are TRBV29-1 and TRBJ2-7, with a weak D call TRBD2 (7 bases). V dropped 6 bases and J dropped 2 bases, with 20 bases sitting between them. The CDR3 loop spans 15 amino acids. CDR1 and CDR2 from the germline V gene are SQVTM and ANQGSEA. In DNA form, the CDR3 reads TGCAGCGTGCATCCACAGGGAGGGGGAACCTACGAGCAGTACTTC. Translating gives CSVHPQGGGTYEQYF.

Concerning this clone itself: Other DNA sequences of this sample code for an identical CDR3. This sequence joins TRBV5-1 and TRBJ1-3; D is unclear. CDR1 is SGHRS, CDR2 YFSETQ, per germline. V lost 4 bases and J lost 0, with 5 bases in between. This CDR3 has 13 residues. The CDR3 DNA follows: TGCGCCAGCAGCCTAAGCTCTGGAAACACCATATATTTT. Protein sequence: CASSLSSGNTIYF.

V is TRBV5-1 and J is TRBJ2-2; 7 bases fit TRBD1. After removal of 4 bases from V and 7 bases from J, the junction contained 10 bases not matched to a gene. Germline lookup yields CDR1 SGHRS and CDR2 YFSETQ. This CDR3 comprises 15 residues. CDR3 bases: TGCGCCAGCAGCCCGACAGGGTGGGATGGCGGGGAGCTGTTTTTT. It translates to CASSPTGWDGGELFF.

There are a few counts of this clone. The chain links TRBV9 to TRBJ1-5; 7 bases line up with TRBD1. The CDR3 spans 14 residues. Germline V gene lookup returns CDR1 SGDLS and CDR2 YYNGEE. V lost 4 bases and J lost 6; bases outside the gene matches: 7. CDR3 sequence (DNA): TGTGCCAGCAGCCAGGGGGGAAGGGGTCAGCCCCAGCATTTT. Its translation: CASSQGGRGQPQHF.

The V call is TRBV5-5, the J call TRBJ1-5; D ambiguous. Germline-derived CDR1 and CDR2 are SGHKS and YYEKEE (reference sequence). V gave up 3 bases and J gave up 2 bases, with 18 bases separating them. This CDR3 is built from 17 residues. CDR3 loop: CASSSYVTAGGNQPQHF. CDR3 sequence (DNA): TGTGCCAGCAGCTCGTACGTAACTGCGGGTGGCAATCAGCCCCAGCATTTT.

This chain's CDR3 is CASSQRGSGNTIYF. CDR3 nucleotide sequence: TGCGCCAGCAGCCAAAGGGGCTCTGGAAACACCATATATTTT. The chain employs TRBV4-1 and TRBJ1-3; D is possibly TRBD1 (5 bases). This CDR3 region has 14 residues. Looked up from germline, CDR1 is MGHRA and CDR2 is YSYEKL. The V and J ends lost 2 bases and 0 bases respectively, with 5 bases between them.